Below are 8 T cell receptor beta chains sequenced from a single sample in a study of vaccination and CD4 T cells after COVID-19. Stated treatment: 10-day PBMC culture with coronavirus spike peptide pools or control peptides (ViraFEST assay). No antigen has been identified for these receptors. The Oncomine TCR Beta short-read assay sequenced DNA from cultured CD4+ T cells. TCRdb passed the PCR reads through MiXCR, listing each CDR3 protein once. This table has under 20,000 distinct CDR3 sequences, roughly 55% appearing once. Sequenced input: CD4+ T cells from blood, cultured in vitro. The source of these receptors is a human donor who had recovered from COVID-19.

This CDR3 is CASSEPAGDGYEQYF. CDR3 nucleotides: TGTGCCAGCAGTGAACCGGCAGGGGACGGATACGAGCAGTACTTC. The chain carries TRBV25-1 and TRBJ2-7; D is possibly TRBD1 (6 bases). Per germline, CDR1 MGHDK and CDR2 SYGVNS. V gave up 2 bases and J gave up 4 bases, with 15 bases separating them. The length of the CDR3 is 15 residues.

This clonotype was found a few times. V gene TRBV10-2 combines with J gene TRBJ1-1, with 10 bases aligning to TRBD1. The CDR3 is made up of 15 amino acids. Germline V gives CDR1 WSHSY, CDR2 SAAADI. V shed 5 bases and J 5 bases; nucleotides not matched to a gene: 8. The CDR3 DNA sequence: TGCGCCAGCAGTAATTCCGGGACAGGGGTAACTGAAGCTTTCTTT. It codes for CASSNSGTGVTEAFF.

This rearrangement joins TRBV20-1 to TRBJ2-1; 7 positions match TRBD2. There are 11 residues in the CDR3. The V gene's germline CDR1 is DFQATT and CDR2 SNEGSKA (reference sequence). Germline trimming cut 4 bases from V and 9 bases from J; bases unmatched to any gene: 3. CDR3 sequence: CSATQRGEQFF. DNA of the CDR3: TGCAGTGCTACCCAGCGGGGTGAGCAGTTCTTC.

This clonotype has more than one count but fewer than ten. The V gene is TRBV19, the J gene TRBJ1-5; 9 positions agree with TRBD1. CDR1 and CDR2 from the germline V gene are LNHDA and SQIVND (reference sequence). The V segment lost 6 bases and the J segment 7 bases; nucleotides outside the gene matches: 4. This CDR3 region has 13 residues. The CDR3, as DNA: TGTGCCAGTAGGGGACAGGGTTACCAGCCCCAGCATTTT. Translating gives CASRGQGYQPQHF.

The rearrangement links TRBV30 to TRBJ2-7; a weak D match, TRBD2 (6 bases). The CDR3 is 13 residues long. CDR1 GTSNPN and CDR2 SVGIG come from the germline V gene (reference sequence). Trimming left V 3 bases short and J 6 bases short, with 15 bases between. CDR3 residues: CAWRRDLASEQYF. In DNA form, the CDR3 reads TGTGCCTGGAGGCGGGACTTAGCCTCCGAGCAGTACTTC.

V usage is TRBV7-2 and J usage is TRBJ2-1; tentatively, D is TRBD2 (5 bases). CDR3 length: 12 amino acids. The germline gives CDR1 SGHTA, CDR2 FQGNSA. The V end was cut by 5 bases, the J end by 3 bases, with 5 bases between. In DNA, the CDR3 is TGTGCCAGCAGCCGGGACTACAATGAGCAGTTCTTC. It specifies CASSRDYNEQFF.

The CDR3 nucleotides are TGTGCCAGCTCGAGTGGACAGGGGACAGACACTGAAGCTTTCTTT. Its protein is CASSSGQGTDTEAFF. The V call is TRBV27, the J call TRBJ1-1, with TRBD1 identical over 9 bases. This CDR3 has 15 amino acids. Germline CDR1 is MNHEY and CDR2 is SMNVEV (reference sequence). The V segment lost 8 bases and the J segment 3 bases; nucleotides outside the gene matches: 10.

This clonotype has just one count. The V call is TRBV6-1, the J call TRBJ1-6, with D hard to call. The length of the CDR3 is 14 residues. V lost 3 bases and J 6 bases, leaving 9 bases between the germline ends. Germline V gene data show CDR1 as MNHNS and CDR2 as SASEGT. The CDR3 DNA sequence: TGTGCCAGCAGTGAGGACCTGGGTAATTCACCCCTCCACTTT. Translating it yields CASSEDLGNSPLHF.